These T cell receptor beta chains were read from a single sample in a study of spatial heterogeneity in lung cancer. TCRdb fed the 5' RACE reads into MiXCR, producing one record per CDR3 protein. The sample yields about 120,000 distinct CDR3 sequences, over 9% seen once. The material was PBMCs, obtained at follow-up. Every receptor here comes from a male donor with early-stage non-small cell lung cancer. CDR3s include the opening cysteine and the closing phenylalanine or tryptophan. D genes are given only for firm matches. Clone size is stated in some rows and not others, as once, few, many or a class when expanded.

v_call: TRBV7-9
j_call: TRBJ1-3
clone_size: .
d_call: .
cdr3_aa: CASSLYNRGNTIYF
cdr3_nt: TGTGCCAGCAGCTTATACAACAGGGGAAACACCATATATTTT

v_call: TRBV7-9
j_call: TRBJ1-1
clone_size: few
d_call: TRBD1
cdr3_aa: CASSLVPGQGNTEAFF
cdr3_nt: TGTGCCAGCAGCTTAGTACCTGGACAGGGGAACACTGAAGCTTTCTTT

v_call: TRBV6-6
j_call: TRBJ2-7
clone_size: few
d_call: TRBD1
cdr3_aa: CASRYPGTESYEQYF
cdr3_nt: TGTGCCAGCAGGTACCCCGGGACAGAGTCCTACGAGCAGTACTTC

v_call: TRBV11-1
j_call: TRBJ2-3
clone_size: many
d_call: .
cdr3_aa: CASSHSGGTDTQYF
cdr3_nt: TGTGCCAGCAGCCATAGCGGTGGCACAGATACGCAGTATTTT

v_call: TRBV20-1
j_call: TRBJ1-6
clone_size: .
d_call: TRBD1
cdr3_aa: CSARKLSRQGSYNSPLHF
cdr3_nt: TGCAGTGCTAGAAAGCTGAGTCGACAGGGCTCCTATAATTCACCCCTCCACTTT

v_call: TRBV18
j_call: TRBJ1-6
clone_size: many
d_call: .
cdr3_aa: CASSPNPGSSPLHF
cdr3_nt: TGTGCCAGCTCACCGAACCCAGGGAGTTCACCCCTCCACTTT

v_call: TRBV7-2
j_call: TRBJ2-7
clone_size: .
d_call: .
cdr3_aa: CASSFGRMTYEQYF
cdr3_nt: TGTGCCAGCAGCTTCGGACGGATGACCTACGAGCAGTACTTC

v_call: TRBV5-1
j_call: TRBJ2-7
clone_size: many
d_call: TRBD1
cdr3_aa: CASSYRGYEQYF
cdr3_nt: TGCGCCAGCAGCTACAGGGGGTACGAGCAGTACTTC

v_call: TRBV12-3/TRBV12-4
j_call: TRBJ2-3
clone_size: few
d_call: TRBD1
cdr3_aa: CASTPPQGQDTQYF
cdr3_nt: TGTGCCAGCACCCCGCCACAGGGGCAAGATACGCAGTATTTT

v_call: TRBV4-2
j_call: TRBJ2-1
clone_size: .
d_call: .
cdr3_aa: CASSQDAEQFF
cdr3_nt: TGTGCCAGCAGCCAAGATGCTGAGCAGTTCTTC

v_call: TRBV6-1
j_call: TRBJ2-4
clone_size: few
d_call: .
cdr3_aa: CASSEGENPAKNIQYF
cdr3_nt: TGTGCCAGCAGTGAAGGCGAAAACCCCGCCAAAAACATTCAGTACTTC

v_call: TRBV6-1
j_call: TRBJ2-7
clone_size: many
d_call: .
cdr3_aa: CASRLENLYEQYF
cdr3_nt: TGTGCCAGCAGGCTGGAAAATCTTTACGAGCAGTACTTC

v_call: TRBV4-1
j_call: TRBJ2-4
clone_size: .
d_call: .
cdr3_aa: CASSQDGGVSMRIQYF
cdr3_nt: TGCGCCAGCAGCCAAGATGGCGGGGTCTCGATGCGGATTCAGTACTTC

v_call: TRBV5-8
j_call: TRBJ2-7
clone_size: .
d_call: .
cdr3_aa: CASSLGQAAYEQYF
cdr3_nt: TGTGCCAGCAGCTTGGGACAGGCCGCCTACGAGCAGTACTTC

v_call: TRBV11-2
j_call: TRBJ2-1
clone_size: many
d_call: TRBD1
cdr3_aa: CASSLSGGKYNEQFF
cdr3_nt: TGTGCCAGCAGCCTTTCAGGGGGCAAATACAATGAGCAGTTCTTC

v_call: TRBV27
j_call: TRBJ2-5
clone_size: once
d_call: .
cdr3_aa: CASSLGPLETQYF
cdr3_nt: TGTGCCAGCAGTTTAGGTCCATTAGAGACCCAGTACTTC

v_call: TRBV9
j_call: TRBJ1-1
clone_size: many
d_call: .
cdr3_aa: CASSVVAANTEAFF
cdr3_nt: TGTGCCAGCAGCGTAGTGGCAGCGAACACTGAAGCTTTCTTT

v_call: TRBV28
j_call: TRBJ2-1
clone_size: .
d_call: TRBD1
cdr3_aa: CASTQEGGWDNEQFF
cdr3_nt: TGTGCCAGCACCCAAGAAGGGGGCTGGGACAATGAGCAGTTCTTC

v_call: TRBV20-1
j_call: TRBJ2-1
clone_size: .
d_call: TRBD2
cdr3_aa: CSAREGSGGPQDNEQFF
cdr3_nt: TGCAGTGCTAGAGAGGGAAGCGGGGGCCCCCAAGACAATGAGCAGTTCTTC

v_call: TRBV25-1
j_call: TRBJ2-5
clone_size: few
d_call: TRBD2
cdr3_aa: CASSDPSGAETQYF
cdr3_nt: TGTGCCAGCAGTGATCCTAGCGGGGCCGAGACCCAGTACTTC

v_call: TRBV12-3/TRBV12-4
j_call: TRBJ1-1
clone_size: many
d_call: TRBD1
cdr3_aa: CASSHRGKNTEAFF
cdr3_nt: TGTGCCAGCAGCCACAGGGGGAAAAACACTGAAGCTTTCTTT

v_call: TRBV12-3/TRBV12-4
j_call: TRBJ2-4
clone_size: many
d_call: .
cdr3_aa: CASSFATGNIQYF
cdr3_nt: TGTGCCAGCAGTTTCGCAACCGGAAACATTCAGTACTTC

v_call: TRBV20-1
j_call: TRBJ1-1
clone_size: many
d_call: .
cdr3_aa: CSATGTSTEAFF
cdr3_nt: TGCAGTGCTACGGGCACCAGCACTGAAGCTTTCTTT

v_call: TRBV19
j_call: TRBJ2-3
clone_size: few
d_call: .
cdr3_aa: CASTPNGQPSDTQYF
cdr3_nt: TGTGCCAGTACCCCAAACGGACAGCCCTCAGATACGCAGTATTTT

v_call: TRBV5-1
j_call: TRBJ2-3
clone_size: few
d_call: .
cdr3_aa: CASSRSGQSSTDTQYF
cdr3_nt: TGCGCCAGCAGCCGCTCCGGACAATCTAGCACAGATACGCAGTATTTT

v_call: TRBV10-3
j_call: TRBJ2-3
clone_size: many
d_call: TRBD2
cdr3_aa: CAIRSGGTDTQYF
cdr3_nt: TGTGCCATCAGGAGCGGGGGCACAGATACGCAGTATTTT

v_call: TRBV7-9
j_call: TRBJ2-1
clone_size: .
d_call: .
cdr3_aa: CASSRLTEQFF
cdr3_nt: TGTGCCAGCAGCCGACTGACTGAGCAGTTCTTC

v_call: TRBV28
j_call: TRBJ1-6
clone_size: .
d_call: .
cdr3_aa: CASSFSTIRDRLHF
cdr3_nt: TGTGCCAGCAGTTTTAGTACCATCCGGGACCGCCTCCACTTT

v_call: TRBV5-4
j_call: TRBJ1-6
clone_size: many
d_call: TRBD1
cdr3_aa: CASSLSGTGQSPLHF
cdr3_nt: TGTGCCAGCAGCTTAAGCGGGACAGGGCAATCACCCCTCCACTTT

v_call: TRBV12-3/TRBV12-4
j_call: TRBJ2-7
clone_size: .
d_call: .
cdr3_aa: CASSFHGYEQYF
cdr3_nt: TGTGCCAGCAGTTTCCACGGCTACGAGCAGTACTTC

v_call: TRBV6-5
j_call: TRBJ2-4
clone_size: many
d_call: .
cdr3_aa: CASSLQGPAKNIQYF
cdr3_nt: TGTGCCAGCAGTTTACAGGGTCCCGCCAAAAACATTCAGTACTTC

v_call: TRBV7-6
j_call: TRBJ2-1
clone_size: .
d_call: .
cdr3_aa: CASSLGGPMDEQFF
cdr3_nt: TGTGCCAGCAGCTTAGGGGGGCCGATGGATGAGCAGTTCTTC

v_call: TRBV29-1
j_call: TRBJ1-5
clone_size: few
d_call: .
cdr3_aa: CSVEPQPQHF
cdr3_nt: TGCAGCGTTGAACCTCAGCCCCAGCATTTT

v_call: TRBV4-2
j_call: TRBJ1-3
clone_size: many
d_call: .
cdr3_aa: CASSQESARGNTIYF
cdr3_nt: TGTGCCAGCAGCCAAGAATCAGCCAGAGGAAACACCATATATTTT

v_call: TRBV20-1
j_call: TRBJ2-3
clone_size: .
d_call: TRBD2
cdr3_aa: CSHLSSGVSTDTQYF
cdr3_nt: TGCAGTCATCTATCTAGCGGGGTTAGCACAGATACGCAGTATTTT

v_call: TRBV20-1
j_call: TRBJ1-2
clone_size: few
d_call: .
cdr3_aa: CSAAPAGALSGDGYTF
cdr3_nt: TGCAGTGCTGCCCCGGCCGGGGCCCTTAGCGGGGATGGCTACACCTTC

v_call: TRBV28
j_call: TRBJ2-2
clone_size: few
d_call: .
cdr3_aa: CASSLLLMEGTNTGELFF
cdr3_nt: TGTGCCAGCAGTTTATTGCTCATGGAGGGAACGAACACCGGGGAGCTGTTTTTT

v_call: TRBV20-1
j_call: TRBJ2-3
clone_size: few
d_call: TRBD2
cdr3_aa: CSARASGAFRTDTQYF
cdr3_nt: TGCAGTGCTAGAGCTAGCGGGGCGTTTCGCACAGATACGCAGTATTTT

v_call: TRBV5-5
j_call: TRBJ2-7
clone_size: few
d_call: TRBD2
cdr3_aa: CASSPGTSGAGYF
cdr3_nt: TGTGCCAGCAGCCCCGGGACTAGCGGGGCTGGGTACTTC

v_call: TRBV12-3/TRBV12-4
j_call: TRBJ1-5
clone_size: .
d_call: .
cdr3_aa: CASSFEVQGPNQPQHF
cdr3_nt: TGTGCCAGCAGTTTTGAGGTACAGGGTCCCAATCAGCCCCAGCATTTT

v_call: TRBV7-2
j_call: TRBJ2-7
clone_size: many
d_call: TRBD1
cdr3_aa: CASTQRTGGYEQYF
cdr3_nt: TGTGCCAGCACCCAACGAACAGGGGGCTACGAGCAGTACTTC

v_call: TRBV21-1
j_call: TRBJ2-7
clone_size: .
d_call: .
cdr3_aa: CASTTGLYEQYF
cdr3_nt: TGTGCCAGCACTACAGGCCTCTACGAGCAGTACTTC